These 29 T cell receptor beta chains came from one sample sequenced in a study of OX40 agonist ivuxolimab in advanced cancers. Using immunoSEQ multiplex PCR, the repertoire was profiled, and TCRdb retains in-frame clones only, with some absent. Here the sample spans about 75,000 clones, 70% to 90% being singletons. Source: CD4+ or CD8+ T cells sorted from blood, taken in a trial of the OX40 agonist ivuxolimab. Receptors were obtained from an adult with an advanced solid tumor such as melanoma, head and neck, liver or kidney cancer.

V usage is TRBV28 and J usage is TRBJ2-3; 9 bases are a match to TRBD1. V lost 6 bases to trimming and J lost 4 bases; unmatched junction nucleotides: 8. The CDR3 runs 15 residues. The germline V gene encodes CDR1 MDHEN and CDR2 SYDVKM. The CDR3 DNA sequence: TGTGCCAGCAGAGGGGGGGACAGGGTTGCAGATACGCAGTATTTT. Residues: CASRGGDRVADTQYF.

CDR3 sequence: CASSQGGSPTDTQYF. The CDR3, as DNA: TGTGCCAGCAGCCAGGGGGGGAGCCCCACAGATACGCAGTATTTT. The rearrangement links TRBV11-2 to TRBJ2-3; D could derive from TRBD1 or TRBD2 (7 bases each). The CDR3 has 15 amino acids. V lost 5 bases and J 2 bases, leaving 14 bases between the germline ends. Germline V gene data show CDR1 as SGHAT and CDR2 as FQNNGV.

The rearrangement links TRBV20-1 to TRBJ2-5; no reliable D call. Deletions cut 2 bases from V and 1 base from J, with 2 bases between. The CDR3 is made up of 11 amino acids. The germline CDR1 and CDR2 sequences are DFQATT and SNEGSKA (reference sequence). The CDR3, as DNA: TGCAGTGCTAGATCCCAAGAGACCCAGTACTTC. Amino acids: CSARSQETQYF.

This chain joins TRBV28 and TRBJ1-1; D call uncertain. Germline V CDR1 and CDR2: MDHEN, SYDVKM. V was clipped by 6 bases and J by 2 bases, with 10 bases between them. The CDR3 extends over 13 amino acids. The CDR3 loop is CASSPLHNTEAFF. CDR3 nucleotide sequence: TGTGCCAGCAGCCCCCTCCATAACACTGAAGCTTTCTTT.

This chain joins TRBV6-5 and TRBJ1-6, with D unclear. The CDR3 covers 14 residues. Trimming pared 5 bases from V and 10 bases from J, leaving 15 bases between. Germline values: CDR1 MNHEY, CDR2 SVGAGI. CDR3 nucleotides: TGTGCCAGCAGTGACGGTCAAGGGAAATCACCCCTCCACTTT. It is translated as CASSDGQGKSPLHF.

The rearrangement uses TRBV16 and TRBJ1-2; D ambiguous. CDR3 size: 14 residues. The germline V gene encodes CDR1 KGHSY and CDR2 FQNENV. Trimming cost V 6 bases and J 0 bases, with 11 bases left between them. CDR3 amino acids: CASSPDRTNYGYTF. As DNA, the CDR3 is TGTGCCAGCAGTCCGGACCGAACTAACTATGGCTACACCTTC.

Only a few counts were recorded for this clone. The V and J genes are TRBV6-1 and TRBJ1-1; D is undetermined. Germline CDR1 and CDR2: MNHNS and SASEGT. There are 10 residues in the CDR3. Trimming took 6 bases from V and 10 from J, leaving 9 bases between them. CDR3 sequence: CASSEFVAFF. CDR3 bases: TGTGCCAGCAGCGAGTTTGTAGCTTTCTTT.

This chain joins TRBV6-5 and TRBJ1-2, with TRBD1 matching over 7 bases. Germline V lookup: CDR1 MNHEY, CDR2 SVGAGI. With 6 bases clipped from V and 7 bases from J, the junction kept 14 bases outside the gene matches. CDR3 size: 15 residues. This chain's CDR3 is CASRTPGQTLSGYTF. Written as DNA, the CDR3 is TGTGCCAGCAGGACCCCGGGACAGACGCTCTCTGGCTACACCTTC.

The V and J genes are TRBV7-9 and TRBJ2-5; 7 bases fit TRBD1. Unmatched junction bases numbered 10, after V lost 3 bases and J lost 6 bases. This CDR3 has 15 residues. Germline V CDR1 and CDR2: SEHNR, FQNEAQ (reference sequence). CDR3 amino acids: CASSFQLQGIQTQYF. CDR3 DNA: TGTGCCAGCAGCTTTCAGTTACAGGGGATACAGACCCAGTACTTC.

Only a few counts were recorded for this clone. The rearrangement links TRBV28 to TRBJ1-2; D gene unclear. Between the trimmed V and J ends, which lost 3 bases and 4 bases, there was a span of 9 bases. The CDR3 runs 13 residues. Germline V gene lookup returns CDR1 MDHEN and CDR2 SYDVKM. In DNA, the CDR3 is TGTGCCAGCAGTTTGGGAGGGATCTATGGCTACACCTTC. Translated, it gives CASSLGGIYGYTF.

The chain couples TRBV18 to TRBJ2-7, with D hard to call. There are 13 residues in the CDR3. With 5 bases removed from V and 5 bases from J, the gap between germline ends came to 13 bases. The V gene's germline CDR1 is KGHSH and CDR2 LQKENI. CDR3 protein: CASSVGASDEQYF. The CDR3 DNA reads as TGTGCCAGCTCAGTAGGAGCTTCGGACGAGCAGTACTTC.

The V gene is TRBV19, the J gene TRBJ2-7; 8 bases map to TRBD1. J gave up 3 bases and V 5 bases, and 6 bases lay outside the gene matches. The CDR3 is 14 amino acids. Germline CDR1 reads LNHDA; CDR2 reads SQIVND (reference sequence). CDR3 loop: CASSHGQGSYEQYF. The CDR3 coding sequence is TGTGCCAGTAGTCACGGACAGGGAAGCTACGAGCAGTACTTC.

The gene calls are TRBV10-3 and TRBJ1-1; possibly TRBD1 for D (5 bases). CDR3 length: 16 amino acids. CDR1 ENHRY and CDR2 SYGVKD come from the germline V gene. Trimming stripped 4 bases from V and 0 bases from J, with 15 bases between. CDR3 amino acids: CAISARGTGLNTEAFF. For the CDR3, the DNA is TGTGCCATCAGTGCGAGGGGAACGGGGTTGAACACTGAAGCTTTCTTT.

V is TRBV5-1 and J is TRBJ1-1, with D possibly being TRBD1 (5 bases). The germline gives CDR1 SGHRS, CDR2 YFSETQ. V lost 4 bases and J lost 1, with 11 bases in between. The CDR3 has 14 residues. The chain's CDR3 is CASSTQGGNTEAFF. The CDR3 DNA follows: TGCGCCAGCAGCACCCAGGGTGGGAACACTGAAGCTTTCTTT.

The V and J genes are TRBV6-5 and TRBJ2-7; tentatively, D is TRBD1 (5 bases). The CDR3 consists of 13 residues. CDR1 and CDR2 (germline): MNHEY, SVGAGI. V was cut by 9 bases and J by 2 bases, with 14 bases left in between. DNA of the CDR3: TGTGCCAGTACCGAAAGACAGACCTACGAGCAGTACTTC. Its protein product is CASTERQTYEQYF.

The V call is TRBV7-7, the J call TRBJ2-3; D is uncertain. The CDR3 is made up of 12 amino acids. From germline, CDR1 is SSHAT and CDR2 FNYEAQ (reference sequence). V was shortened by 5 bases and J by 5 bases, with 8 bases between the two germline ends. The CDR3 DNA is TGTGCCAGCAGCCCCTTGTTAGATACGCAGTATTTT. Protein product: CASSPLLDTQYF.

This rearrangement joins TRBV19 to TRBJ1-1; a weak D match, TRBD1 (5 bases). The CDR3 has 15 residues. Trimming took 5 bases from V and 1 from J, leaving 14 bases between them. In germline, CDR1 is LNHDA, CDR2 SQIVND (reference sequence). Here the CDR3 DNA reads TGTGCCAGTAGTCCCCACCGGGGGAAGAACACTGAAGCTTTCTTT. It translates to CASSPHRGKNTEAFF. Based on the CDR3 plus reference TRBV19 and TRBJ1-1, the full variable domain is DGGITQSPKYLFRKEGQNVTLSCEQNLNHDAMYWYRQDPGQGLRLIYYSQIVNDFQKGDIAEGYSVSREKKESFPLTVTSAQKNPTAFYLCASSPHRGKNTEAFFGQGTRLTVV.

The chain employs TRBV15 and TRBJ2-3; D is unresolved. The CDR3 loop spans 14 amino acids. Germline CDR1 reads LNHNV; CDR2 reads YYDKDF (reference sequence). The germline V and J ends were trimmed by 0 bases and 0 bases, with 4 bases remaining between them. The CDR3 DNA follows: TGTGCCACCAGCAGAGAAGTGAGCACAGATACGCAGTATTTT. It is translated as CATSREVSTDTQYF.

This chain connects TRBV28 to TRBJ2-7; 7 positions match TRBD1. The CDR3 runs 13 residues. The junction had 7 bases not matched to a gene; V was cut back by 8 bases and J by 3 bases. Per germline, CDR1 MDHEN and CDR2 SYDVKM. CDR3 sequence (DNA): TGTGCCAGCGTCCAGGACAGGAGCTACGAGCAGTACTTC. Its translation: CASVQDRSYEQYF.

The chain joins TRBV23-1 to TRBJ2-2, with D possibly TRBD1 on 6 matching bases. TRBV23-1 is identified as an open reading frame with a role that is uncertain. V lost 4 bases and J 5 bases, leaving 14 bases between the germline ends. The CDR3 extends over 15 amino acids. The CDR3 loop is CASSPPRTETGELFF. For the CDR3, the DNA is TGCGCCAGCAGTCCTCCCCGGACAGAAACCGGGGAGCTGTTTTTT.

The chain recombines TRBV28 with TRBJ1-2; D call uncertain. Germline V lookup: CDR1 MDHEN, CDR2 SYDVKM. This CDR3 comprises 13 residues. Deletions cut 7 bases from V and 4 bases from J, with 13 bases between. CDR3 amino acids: CASIQSQTYGYTF. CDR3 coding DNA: TGTGCCAGCATCCAAAGTCAGACCTATGGCTACACCTTC.

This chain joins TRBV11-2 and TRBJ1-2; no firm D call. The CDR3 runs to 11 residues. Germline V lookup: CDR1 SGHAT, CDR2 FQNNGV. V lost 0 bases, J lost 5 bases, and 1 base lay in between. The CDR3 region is CASSLDYGYTF. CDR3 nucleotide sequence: TGTGCCAGCAGCTTAGATTATGGCTACACCTTC.

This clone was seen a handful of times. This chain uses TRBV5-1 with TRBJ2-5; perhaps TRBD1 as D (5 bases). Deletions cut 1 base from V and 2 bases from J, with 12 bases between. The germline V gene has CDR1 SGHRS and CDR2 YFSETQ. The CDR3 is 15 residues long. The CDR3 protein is CASSLRAGFQETQYF. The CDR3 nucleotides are TGCGCCAGCAGCTTGAGGGCAGGGTTTCAAGAGACCCAGTACTTC.

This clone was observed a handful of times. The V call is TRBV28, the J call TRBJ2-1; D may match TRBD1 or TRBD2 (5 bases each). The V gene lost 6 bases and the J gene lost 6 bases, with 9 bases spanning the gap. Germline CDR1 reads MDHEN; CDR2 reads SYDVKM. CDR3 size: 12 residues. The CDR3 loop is CASRRDGNEQFF. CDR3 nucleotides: TGTGCCAGCAGACGGGACGGCAATGAGCAGTTCTTC.

CDR3 region: CASSFEVGGETQYF. CDR3 bases: TGTGCCAGCAGCTTCGAGGTCGGTGGAGAGACCCAGTACTTC. The chain combines TRBV7-8 with TRBJ2-5, with D unclear. Trimming took off 3 bases at V and 4 bases at J, with 12 bases between the two ends. This CDR3 has 14 amino acids. Germline V gene lookup returns CDR1 SGHVS and CDR2 FQNEAQ. Based on the CDR3 plus reference TRBV7-8 and TRBJ2-5, the full variable domain is GAGVSQSPRYKVAKRGQDVALRCDPISGHVSLFWYQQALGQGPEFLTYFQNEAQLDKSGLPSDRFFAERPEGSVSTLKIQRTQQEDSAVYLCASSFEVGGETQYFGPGTRLLVL.

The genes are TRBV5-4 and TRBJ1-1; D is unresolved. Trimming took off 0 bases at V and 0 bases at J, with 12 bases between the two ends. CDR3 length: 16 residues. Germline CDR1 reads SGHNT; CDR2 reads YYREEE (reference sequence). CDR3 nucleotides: TGTGCCAGCAGCTTGGGAGGAATTTTTTTGAACACTGAAGCTTTCTTT. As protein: CASSLGGIFLNTEAFF.

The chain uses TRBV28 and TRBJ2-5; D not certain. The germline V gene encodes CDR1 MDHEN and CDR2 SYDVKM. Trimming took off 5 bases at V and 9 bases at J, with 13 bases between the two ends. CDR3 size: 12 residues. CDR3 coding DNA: TGTGCCAGCAGTCCCCGTCTTTGGGCCCAGTACTTC. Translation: CASSPRLWAQYF.

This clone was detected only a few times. The CDR3 loop reads CSVGRDRDGYTF. CDR3 in DNA: TGCAGCGTTGGAAGAGACAGGGATGGCTACACCTTC. The rearrangement uses TRBV29-1 and TRBJ1-2; TRBD1 matches at 7 bases. Germline values: CDR1 SQVTM, CDR2 ANQGSEA. The CDR3 contains 12 residues. The V and J ends lost 4 bases and 6 bases, in that order; junction bases with no gene match: 5.

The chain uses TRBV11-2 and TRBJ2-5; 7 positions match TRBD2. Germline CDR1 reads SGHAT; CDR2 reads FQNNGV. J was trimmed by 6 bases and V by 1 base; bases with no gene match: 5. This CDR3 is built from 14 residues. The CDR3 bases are TGTGCCAGCAGCTTAGTTCAGGGAGGGAAGACCCAGTACTTC. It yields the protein CASSLVQGGKTQYF.